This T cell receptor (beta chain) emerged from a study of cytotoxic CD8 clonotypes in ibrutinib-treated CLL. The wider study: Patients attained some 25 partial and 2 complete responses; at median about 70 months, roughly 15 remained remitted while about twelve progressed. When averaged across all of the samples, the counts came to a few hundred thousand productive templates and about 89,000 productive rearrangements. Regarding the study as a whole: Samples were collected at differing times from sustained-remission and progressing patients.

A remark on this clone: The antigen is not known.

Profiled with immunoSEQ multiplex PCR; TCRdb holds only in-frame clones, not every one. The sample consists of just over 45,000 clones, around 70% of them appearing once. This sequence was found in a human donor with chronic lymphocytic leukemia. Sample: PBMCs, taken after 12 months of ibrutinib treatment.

CDR3 DNA sequence: TGTGCCAGCAGTGGTTCGTACGAGGGCTATGGCTACACCTTC. Its translation: CASSGSYEGYGYTF. The chain couples TRBV2 to TRBJ1-2; D is uncertain. The V gene lost 4 bases and the J gene lost 4 bases, with 13 bases spanning the gap. This CDR3 region has 14 residues. Germline V CDR1 and CDR2: SNHLY, FYNNEI.